The clone carrying this TCR beta chain has a count of ten or more. Its antigen is not identified. The V gene lost 5 bases and the J gene lost 5 bases, with 18 bases spanning the gap. Germline values: CDR1 MDHEN, CDR2 SYDVKM. CDR3 length: 15 amino acids. Using RNA transcripts as the source, TCR beta CDR3 regions were amplified. The HTBI primer set drove a first-round RT-PCR of the TCR CDR3. Each CDR3 protein gets one entry after TCRdb re-called the multiplex PCR reads with MiXCR. Of about 600,000 distinct CDR3 sequences in the sample, 13% to 15% are singletons; the top ten hold roughly 6.9%. This specimen belongs to a study of T cells in Graves' hyperthyroidism and ophthalmopathy. The study, taken as a whole, reports: In the blood, most expanded thyroid clonotypes above 0.001 appeared as well.

Ophthalmopathy cases met thresholds of Clinical Activity Score at least 3, NOSPECS grade at least 4 and duration under 3 months. Diagnoses used clinical symptoms, serum thyroxine and TRAb, thyroid ultrasound and orbital computed tomography. PBMCs were derived from around 10 ml fresh peripheral blood. The sample taken for sequencing was blood. The chain uses TRBV28 and TRBJ1-1; a possible D gene is TRBD1 (6 bases). This clonotype was sampled from a young woman with Graves' ophthalmopathy. The CDR3: CASSLNPRGGTEAFF. The CDR3, as DNA: TGTGCCAGCAGTCTGAACCCCAGGGGTGGTACTGAAGCTTTCTTT.